Reported below is one T cell receptor beta chain. This clonotype was counted at least ten times. Its target antigen remains unknown. No qualities accompany the bases; no much larger clone lies one base away. This sample was included in a study of identical twins listed by TCRdb under 2016. Regarding the study in general: To test whether fetal clonotypes persist, the study used deep sequencing on TCR alpha and beta repertoires from monozygotic twins, unrelated adults of various ages, and cord blood. To rule out contamination, replicate twin experiments were performed at different times with different library preparation protocols.

Looking up the germline V gene yields CDR1 LGHNA and CDR2 YNFKEQ. Counted from cysteine to phenylalanine, this CDR3 has 15 amino acids. The retained sequence is limited to the CDR3, 45 bases, with the frame set at the first base. V is reduced by 0 bases and J by 6 bases, leaving a spacing of 14 bases between them. Every donor was a healthy Caucasian. The library relied on 5' RACE. Sequencing instrument: Illumina HiSeq 2000. Template switching added a universal primer binding site, and the final cDNA carried a unique molecular identifier that allowed TCR cDNA molecules to be counted accurately. Specific primers in the conserved constant-segment region were used to synthesize first-strand cDNA for TCR alpha and beta chains. Each cDNA library was double barcoded, with a SMART-Mk sample barcode plus Illumina barcodes, to control for contamination. TruSeq adapter sequences, together with Illumina sample barcodes, were added in two successive PCR steps. The Illumina HiSeq platform was used with custom primers to sequence TCR alpha and beta cDNA libraries. The original pipeline was this. Unique molecular identifiers were extracted from raw reads with MiGEC, and CDR3 positions were determined with MiXCR. Recombination models were inferred per individual with the repgenHMM and IGoR tools using an EM algorithm. Shared clonotypes were analyzed with the tcR package in R, and sharing was normalized by the product of cloneset sizes. To study raw recombination without the effects of thymic and clonal selection, out-of-frame nonproductive sequences were analyzed. The public reads were run again by TCRdb, first through fastp at Q25 and then through MiXCR, and only productive beta chains were kept. Rows matching on CDR3 protein sequence are summarized as one entry with the most common DNA and genes. These V and J calls rely on TCRdb rather than the paper's analysis. In this sample the table shows approximately 1.8 million distinct CDR3 sequences, under 35% of which occur a single time. The biggest ten clones account for less than 0.35% of the sample.

What the authors observed across the whole study: Compared with coincidental sharing between unrelated individuals, out-of-frame TCR alpha sequences shared between twins showed an excess of sequences with low generation probability. Invariant T cells such as MAIT and iNKT could partly confound zero-insertion analyses, though diverse VJ usage argued against this for most clonotypes. Conclusions relied on cross-sectional statistical analysis, since the same donors could not be followed over many years. Fewer insertions were carried by abundant cord blood beta clonotypes; a weaker similar trend was observed in young adult naive repertoires, while no such trend was observed in memory repertoires. In beta out-of-frame sequences, excess twin sharing was weaker, because having fewer shared sequences lowered the signal-to-noise ratio. In monozygotic twins, recombination models systematically underestimated out-of-frame TCR alpha sharing, but the models matched the sharing seen between unrelated individuals.

The sequence joins TRBV4-2 to TRBJ1-2; a tentative D call is TRBD1 (5 bases match). The sequenced sample consisted of cord blood. The TCR originated in a newborn girl in good health. The nucleotide sequence reads as follows: TGTGCCAGCAGCCAAGAGTACAGGATAGTTCATGGCTACACCTTC. This encodes CASSQEYRIVHGYTF.